This record looks at one TCR beta chain sequence and its context. This sample was included in a study of cytomegalovirus exposure and HLA in healthy donors. The PCR contained 60 Vbeta and 13 Jbeta primers. Only in-frame clones appear in the TCRdb table, and some are missing; sequencing was by immunoSEQ multiplex PCR. The table includes 200,000 to 300,000 clones, almost 85% detected once. The germline CDR1 and CDR2 sequences are MDHEN and SYDVKM. This CDR3 spans 15 amino acids. With 3 bases removed from V and 9 bases from J, the gap between germline ends came to 20 bases. The rearrangement uses TRBV28 and TRBJ2-5, with D tentatively TRBD2 (6 bases). Sequencing was carried out using PBMCs. The receptor was derived from a woman aged 35 to 49 in good health and CMV-seropositive. DNA of the CDR3: TGTGCCAGCAGTTTCTCGGAGGGGCCATCTGAGGCCCAGTACTTC. Translation: CASSFSEGPSEAQYF.